This TCR beta chain emerged from a study of cytomegalovirus exposure and HLA in healthy donors. General observations from the study: An analysis that was carried out later associated some 17,000 TCR beta sequences with HLA alleles at 0.05 false discovery rate. Earlier analysis found most TCR beta V segments productive about 90% or about 30% of the time.

As regards this clone: Its antigen is not known.

It was with 60 Vbeta and 13 Jbeta primers that the PCR ran. Sequencing used immunoSEQ multiplex PCR; TCRdb keeps in-frame clones, though not all of them. This table has roughly 95,000 clones, about three quarters appearing once. The TCR sequence derives from a man aged 25-45 years in good health and CMV-seropositive. Specimen: PBMCs.

The CDR3 DNA reads as TGTGCCAGCAGTGGACTAGCGGGAGTTCGTGAGTACTTC. Translated: CASSGLAGVREYF. The rearrangement joins TRBV25-1 to TRBJ2-7; 12 positions match TRBD2. The length of the CDR3 is 13 residues. Trimming removed 4 bases from V and 11 bases from J; junction bases left unmatched: 6. The germline CDR1 and CDR2 sequences are MGHDK and SYGVNS.